The 25 T cell receptor beta chains given below trace back to one sample, sequenced in a study of T cells after yellow fever vaccination. MiXCR, applied by TCRdb to the 5' RACE reads, yields one record per CDR3 protein. The sample records some 250,000 distinct CDR3 sequences, 3.6% being singletons. The input for sequencing was PBMCs, taken 15 days after the yellow fever booster vaccination. The receptor set was obtained from a man aged 18 to 29 who received the YFV17D yellow fever vaccine.

Many counts were recorded for this clonotype. This chain links TRBV11-2 with TRBJ1-3, with a weak D call TRBD1 (5 bases). Per germline, CDR1 SGHAT and CDR2 FQNNGV. Deletions cut 6 bases from V and 0 bases from J, with 9 bases between. The CDR3 covers 14 residues. The CDR3 DNA reads as TGTGCCAGCAGTAGGGGAAGCTCTGGAAACACCATATATTTT. Encoded protein: CASSRGSSGNTIYF.

This clonotype showed up many times. The chain links TRBV6-5 to TRBJ2-3, with D perhaps given as TRBD1 or TRBD2 (6 bases each). Between the trimmed V and J ends, which lost 2 bases and 1 base, there was a span of 7 bases. The CDR3 has 14 amino acids. CDR1 and CDR2 (germline): MNHEY, SVGAGI. The CDR3 DNA is TGTGCCAGCAGTTACAGGGGGGGCACAGATACGCAGTATTTT. Translating gives CASSYRGGTDTQYF.

This clonotype was seen repeatedly, ten times or more. The J gene is TRBJ1-1, the V gene TRBV7-8; D gene uncertain. CDR3 length: 14 amino acids. Trimming took off 5 bases at V and 1 base at J, with 11 bases between the two ends. Germline CDR1 is SGHVS and CDR2 is FQNEAQ. CDR3 loop: CASSRRAANTEAFF. The CDR3 bases are TGTGCCAGCAGCAGGAGGGCGGCGAACACTGAAGCTTTCTTT.

The gene calls are TRBV24-1 and TRBJ1-1, with 9 bases matching TRBD1. Germline V CDR1 and CDR2: KGHDR, SFDVKD. V dropped 3 bases and J dropped 5; count of bases not matched to a gene: 9. This CDR3 comprises 16 residues. The CDR3, as DNA: TGTGCCACCAGTGATACTATTACAGGGGGCGAGACTGAAGCTTTCTTT. It translates to CATSDTITGGETEAFF.

This clonotype was seen ten or more times. The CDR3 spells CASSLTGPFYNEQFF. The DNA of the CDR3 is TGCGCCAGCAGCTTGACGGGACCCTTTTACAATGAGCAGTTCTTC. The genes are TRBV5-1 and TRBJ2-1; D possibly uses TRBD1 or TRBD2 (5 bases each). The germline V gene has CDR1 SGHRS and CDR2 YFSETQ. Between the trimmed V and J ends, which lost 1 base and 4 bases, there was a span of 12 bases. The CDR3 runs to 15 residues.

In this sample, this clonotype turned up many times. The chain employs TRBV5-1 and TRBJ1-1, with 7 bases fitting TRBD1. The junction had 7 bases not matched to a gene; V was cut back by 4 bases and J by 1 base. The CDR3 is 15 residues long. CDR1 is SGHRS, CDR2 YFSETQ, per germline. CDR3 DNA sequence: TGCGCCAGCAGCGCTGCGACAGGGACGAACACTGAAGCTTTCTTT. Its protein product is CASSAATGTNTEAFF.

Ten or more counts support this clonotype. The chain uses TRBV7-8 and TRBJ2-5, with a tentative D call TRBD2 (6 bases). Germline V gene lookup returns CDR1 SGHVS and CDR2 FQNEAQ. The CDR3 has 16 residues. V was trimmed by 5 bases and J by 5 bases, leaving 21 bases between them. CDR3 sequence: CASSPPGRGRWETQYF. The CDR3 DNA is TGTGCCAGCAGCCCGCCGGGGCGGGGCAGATGGGAGACCCAGTACTTC.

This clonotype occurred many times. The gene calls are TRBV20-1 and TRBJ2-1; 10 positions match TRBD2. Germline loops: CDR1 DFQATT, CDR2 SNEGSKA (reference sequence). The junction had 8 bases not matched to a gene; V was cut back by 2 bases and J by 7 bases. This CDR3 region has 15 residues. The chain's CDR3 is CSARSGLAARNEQFF. The DNA for the CDR3 is TGCAGTGCTAGAAGTGGACTAGCGGCTAGAAATGAGCAGTTCTTC.

The sample holds many counts of this clonotype. This chain joins TRBV5-1 and TRBJ2-5, with 7 nucleotides matching TRBD1. Germline-derived CDR1 and CDR2 are SGHRS and YFSETQ. V was pared by 2 bases and J by 4 bases, with 5 bases of the junction left unmatched. The CDR3 runs 14 residues. In DNA form, the CDR3 reads TGCGCCAGCAGCTTAATGGACAGGAGAGAGACCCAGTACTTC. This translates into CASSLMDRRETQYF.

This clonotype was recorded many times. This sequence joins TRBV6-2 or TRBV6-3 and TRBJ1-6; D not resolved. Per germline, CDR1 MNHEY and CDR2 SVGEGT. This CDR3 has 14 amino acids. V was clipped by 7 bases and J by 10 bases, with 17 bases between them. The CDR3 nucleotides read TGTGCCAGCAAAAAGGGAGAGGGATGGTCACCCCTCCACTTT. This codes for CASKKGEGWSPLHF.

This clonotype was observed at least ten times. The chain recombines TRBV6-5 with TRBJ2-7, with D possibly called TRBD1 or TRBD2 (5 bases each). The CDR3 consists of 13 residues. Germline lookup yields CDR1 MNHEY and CDR2 SVGAGI. V shed 5 bases and J shed 1 base, with 9 bases lying between them. Here the CDR3 DNA reads TGTGCCAGCAGTCGAGGGGTTTCCTACGAGCAGTACTTC. Protein sequence: CASSRGVSYEQYF.

This chain's CDR3 is CASSIRRSVSWGNKNTEAFF. CDR3 nucleotides: TGTGCCAGTAGTATTAGGCGGTCCGTTTCCTGGGGGAACAAGAACACTGAAGCTTTCTTT. The chain joins TRBV19 to TRBJ1-1, with D maybe TRBD1 (5 bases). The CDR3 consists of 20 residues. The V end was cut by 3 bases, the J end by 1 base, with 27 bases between. CDR1 LNHDA and CDR2 SQIVND come from the germline V gene (reference sequence).

The table lists this clonotype with many counts. The chain links TRBV9 to TRBJ2-7; D gene ambiguous. Trimming cost V 0 bases and J 2 bases, with 9 bases left between them. The CDR3 loop spans 14 amino acids. CDR1 and CDR2 from the germline V gene are SGDLS and YYNGEE. The CDR3, as DNA: TGTGCCAGCAGCGTAGCTGGCAACGCCTACGAGCAGTACTTC. Its translation: CASSVAGNAYEQYF.

Remarks on this clonotype: A read error is possible here, since a much larger clone lies one base away. The chain has TRBV25-1 and TRBJ1-6; tentative D call: TRBD1 (6 bases). Germline V CDR1 and CDR2: MGHDK, SYGVNS. CDR3 length equals 14 residues. The CDR3 DNA follows: TGTGCCAGCAGTGACTACAGGGAGTATTCACCCATCCACTTT. Protein sequence: CASSDYREYSPIHF.

The sample holds many counts of this clonotype. The chain recombines TRBV12-3 or TRBV12-4 with TRBJ1-2; D is unresolved. This CDR3 comprises 12 residues. With 7 bases removed from V and 4 bases from J, the gap between germline ends came to 10 bases. CDR3 region: CASTADTYGYTF. The CDR3 coding sequence is TGTGCCAGCACCGCCGACACCTATGGCTACACCTTC.

J is TRBJ1-1 and V is TRBV19, with TRBD1 matching over 10 bases. J was trimmed by 5 bases and V by 1 base; bases with no gene match: 7. The germline V gene has CDR1 LNHDA and CDR2 SQIVND (reference sequence). The CDR3 consists of 16 residues. Here the CDR3 DNA reads TGTGCCAGTAGTATAGGACAGGGGGCGTCGCGGACTGAAGCTTTCTTT. Translating gives CASSIGQGASRTEAFF.

The genes are TRBV7-2 and TRBJ2-3; 7 bases map to TRBD1. V lost 5 bases, J lost 3 bases, and 5 bases stayed unmatched. The germline gives CDR1 SGHTA, CDR2 FQGNSA. CDR3 size: 14 residues. CDR3 protein: CASSASTGTDTQYF. The CDR3 region has the DNA TGTGCCAGCAGCGCCTCGACAGGGACAGATACGCAGTATTTT. Together with reference TRBV7-2 and TRBJ2-3, the CDR3 gives the full variable domain: GAGVSQSPSNKVTEKGKDVELRCDPISGHTALYWYRQSLGQGLEFLIYFQGNSAPDKSGLPSDRFSAERTGGSVSTLTIQRTQQEDSAVYLCASSASTGTDTQYFGPGTRLTVL.

This clonotype was seen at least ten times. The CDR3 loop reads CASSQDGRPRAGELFF. The CDR3 DNA is TGCGCCAGCAGCCAAGATGGGCGCCCTCGGGCCGGGGAGCTGTTTTTT. The rearrangement links TRBV4-1 to TRBJ2-2; D remains unclear. V lost 0 bases to trimming and J lost 6 bases, with 14 bases between them. The CDR3 is made up of 16 amino acids. CDR1 is MGHRA, CDR2 YSYEKL, per germline.

Ten or more counts support this clonotype. V gene TRBV9 combines with J gene TRBJ2-7; D is unclear. The length of the CDR3 is 9 residues. Germline V lookup: CDR1 SGDLS, CDR2 YYNGEE. The V gene lost 4 bases and the J gene lost 8 bases, with 4 bases spanning the gap. For the CDR3, the DNA is TGTGCCAGCAGCCCAAAGCAGTACGTC. This gives the protein CASSPKQYV.

In this sample, this clonotype turned up many times. This CDR3 is CASSLADIPRTGELFF. CDR3 nucleotides: TGCGCCAGCAGCTTGGCGGACATCCCGAGGACCGGGGAGCTGTTTTTT. The chain joins TRBV5-1 to TRBJ2-2; TRBD1 is a possible D gene (5 bases). Germline V gene data show CDR1 as SGHRS and CDR2 as YFSETQ. The CDR3 sequence is 16 residues long. V was trimmed by 0 bases and J by 5 bases, leaving 14 bases between them.

This clonotype was picked up many times. This rearrangement joins TRBV7-2 to TRBJ2-6, with TRBD2 identical over 7 bases. The CDR3 consists of 16 residues. Germline V gene lookup returns CDR1 SGHTA and CDR2 FQGNSA. V shed 1 base, J shed 0 bases, and the junction held 0 bases outside the gene matches. The CDR3 loop is CASSLGGSSGANVLTF. The CDR3, as DNA: TGTGCCAGCAGCTTAGGCGGGAGCTCTGGGGCCAACGTCCTGACTTTC.

The sample holds many counts of this clonotype. The V call is TRBV20-1, the J call TRBJ2-2, with 8 bases fitting TRBD2. Trimming at V came to 0 bases and at J to 5 bases, leaving 8 bases not matched to a gene. This CDR3 comprises 16 residues. Germline-derived CDR1 and CDR2 are DFQATT and SNEGSKA (reference sequence). The CDR3 DNA sequence: TGCAGTGCTAGAGATCCTAGACTAGCGCAAACCGGGGAGCTGTTTTTT. It codes for CSARDPRLAQTGELFF.

The sample holds many counts of this clonotype. The CDR3: CAISESWGGGPNEQFF. CDR3 in DNA: TGTGCCATCAGTGAGTCGTGGGGCGGGGGGCCTAATGAGCAGTTCTTC. V usage is TRBV10-3 and J usage is TRBJ2-1, with 8 bases that match TRBD2. Per germline, CDR1 ENHRY and CDR2 SYGVKD. The CDR3 totals 16 residues. Germline trimming cut 0 bases from V and 7 bases from J; bases unmatched to any gene: 8.

In this sample, this clonotype turned up many times. This chain joins TRBV4-1 and TRBJ2-1; TRBD2 matches 11 bases. V lost 3 bases and J lost 7; bases outside the gene matches: 14. The CDR3 runs 18 residues. Germline-derived CDR1 and CDR2 are MGHRA and YSYEKL. CDR3 sequence reads: CASSHLGASGGTWNEQFF. The CDR3 DNA follows: TGCGCCAGCAGCCACCTGGGGGCTAGCGGGGGGACCTGGAATGAGCAGTTCTTC.

This clonotype has ten or more counts. The chain carries TRBV6-1 and TRBJ1-6; D might be TRBD1 (5 bases). CDR1 and CDR2 from the germline V gene are MNHNS and SASEGT. V lost 4 bases to trimming and J lost 7 bases, with 14 bases between them. This CDR3 has 15 amino acids. Here the CDR3 reads CASSAAGTRNSPLHF. The CDR3 DNA sequence: TGTGCCAGCAGTGCCGCCGGGACCCGCAATTCACCCCTCCACTTT.